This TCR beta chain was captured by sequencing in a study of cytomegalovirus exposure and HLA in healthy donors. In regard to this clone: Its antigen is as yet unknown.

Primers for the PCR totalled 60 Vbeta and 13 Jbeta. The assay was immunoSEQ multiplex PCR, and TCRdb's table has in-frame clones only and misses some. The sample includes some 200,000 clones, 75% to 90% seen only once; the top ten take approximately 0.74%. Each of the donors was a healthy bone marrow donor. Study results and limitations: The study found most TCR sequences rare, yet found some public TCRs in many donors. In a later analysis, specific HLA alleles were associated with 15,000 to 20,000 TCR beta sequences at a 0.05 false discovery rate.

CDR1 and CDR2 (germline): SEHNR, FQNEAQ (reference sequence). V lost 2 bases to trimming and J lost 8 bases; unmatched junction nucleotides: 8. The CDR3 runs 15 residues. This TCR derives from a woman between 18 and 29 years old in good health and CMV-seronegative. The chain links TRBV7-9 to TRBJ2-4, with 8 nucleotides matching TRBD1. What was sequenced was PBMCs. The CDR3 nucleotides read TGTGCCAGCAGCTTACTGACAGGGGACGGAGACATTCAGTACTTC. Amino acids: CASSLLTGDGDIQYF.